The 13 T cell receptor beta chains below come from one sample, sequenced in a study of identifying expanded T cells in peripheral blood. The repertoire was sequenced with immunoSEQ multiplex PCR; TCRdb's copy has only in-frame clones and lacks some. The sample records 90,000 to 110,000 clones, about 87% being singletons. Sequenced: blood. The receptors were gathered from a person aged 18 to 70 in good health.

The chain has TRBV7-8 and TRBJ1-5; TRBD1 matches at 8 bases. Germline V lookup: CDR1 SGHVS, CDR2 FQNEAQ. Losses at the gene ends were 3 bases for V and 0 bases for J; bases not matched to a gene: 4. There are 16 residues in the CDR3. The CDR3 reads CASSFSGQASNQPQHF. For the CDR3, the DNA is TGTGCCAGCAGCTTCTCGGGACAGGCTAGCAATCAGCCCCAGCATTTT.

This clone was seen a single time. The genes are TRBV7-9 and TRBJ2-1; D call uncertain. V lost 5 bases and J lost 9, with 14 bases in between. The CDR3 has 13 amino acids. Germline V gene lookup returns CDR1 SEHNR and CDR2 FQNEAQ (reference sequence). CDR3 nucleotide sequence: TGTGCCAGCAGCCCCGGATGGGGAACTGAGCAGTTCTTC. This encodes CASSPGWGTEQFF.

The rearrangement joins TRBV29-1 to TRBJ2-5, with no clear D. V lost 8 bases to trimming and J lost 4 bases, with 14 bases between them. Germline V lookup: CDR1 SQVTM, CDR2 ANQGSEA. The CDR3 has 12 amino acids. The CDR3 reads CSTLKGGETQYF. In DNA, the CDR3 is TGCAGCACATTAAAAGGCGGAGAGACCCAGTACTTC.

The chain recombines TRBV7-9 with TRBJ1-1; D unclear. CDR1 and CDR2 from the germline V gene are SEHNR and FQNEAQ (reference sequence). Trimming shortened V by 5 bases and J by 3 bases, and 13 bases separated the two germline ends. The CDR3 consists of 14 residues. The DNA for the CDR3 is TGTGCCAGCAGCCCCCTTTCCCTAGACACTGAAGCTTTCTTT. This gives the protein CASSPLSLDTEAFF.

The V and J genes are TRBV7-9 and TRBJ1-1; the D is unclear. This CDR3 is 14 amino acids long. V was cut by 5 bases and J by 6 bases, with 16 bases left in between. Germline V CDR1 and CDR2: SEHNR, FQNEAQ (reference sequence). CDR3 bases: TGTGCCAGCAGCCCCGGCGGAGGGTTCGCTGAAGCTTTCTTT. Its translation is CASSPGGGFAEAFF.

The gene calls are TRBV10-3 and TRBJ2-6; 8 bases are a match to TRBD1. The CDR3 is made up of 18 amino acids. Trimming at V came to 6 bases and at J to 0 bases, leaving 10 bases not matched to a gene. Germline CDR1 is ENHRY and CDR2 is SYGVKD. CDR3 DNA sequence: TGTGCCATCAGCTCCGGACAGGGACCCTACTCTGGGGCCAACGTCCTGACTTTC. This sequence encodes CAISSGQGPYSGANVLTF.

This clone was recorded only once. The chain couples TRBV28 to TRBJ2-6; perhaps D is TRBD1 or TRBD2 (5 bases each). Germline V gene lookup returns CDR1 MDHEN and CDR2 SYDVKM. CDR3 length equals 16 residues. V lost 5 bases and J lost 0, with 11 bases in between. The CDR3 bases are TGTGCCAGCAGTCTCCGAGGGACCTCTGGGGCCAACGTCCTGACTTTC. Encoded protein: CASSLRGTSGANVLTF.

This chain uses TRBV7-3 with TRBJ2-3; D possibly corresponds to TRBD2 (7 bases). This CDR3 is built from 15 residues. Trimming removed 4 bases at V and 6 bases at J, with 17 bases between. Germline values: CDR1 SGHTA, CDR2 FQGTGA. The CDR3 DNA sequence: TGTGCCAGCAGCTCCTCCCGGGGGGCAGGGGATACGCAGTATTTT. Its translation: CASSSSRGAGDTQYF.

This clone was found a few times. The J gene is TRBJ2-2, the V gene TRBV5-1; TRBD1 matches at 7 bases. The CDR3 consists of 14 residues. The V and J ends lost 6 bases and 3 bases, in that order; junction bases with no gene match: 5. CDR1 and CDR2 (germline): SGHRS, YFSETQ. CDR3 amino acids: CASTDGQDTGELFF. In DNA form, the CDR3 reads TGCGCCAGCACCGACGGACAGGACACCGGGGAGCTGTTTTTT. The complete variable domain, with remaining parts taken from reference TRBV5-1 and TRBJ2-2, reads KAGVTQTPRYLIKTRGQQVTLSCSPISGHRSVSWYQQTPGQGLQFLFEYFSETQRNKGNFPGRFSGRQFSNSRSEMNVSTLELGDSALYLCASTDGQDTGELFFGEGSRLTVL.

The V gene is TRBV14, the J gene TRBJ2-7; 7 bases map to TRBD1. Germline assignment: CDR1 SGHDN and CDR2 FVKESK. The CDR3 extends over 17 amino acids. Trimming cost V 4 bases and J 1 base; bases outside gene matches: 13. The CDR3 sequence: CASSLNYRDSESYEQYF. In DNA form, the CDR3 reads TGTGCCAGCAGCCTTAACTATCGGGACAGTGAATCCTACGAGCAGTACTTC. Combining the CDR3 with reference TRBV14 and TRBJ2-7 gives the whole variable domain EAGVTQFPSHSVIEKGQTVTLRCDPISGHDNLYWYRRVMGKEIKFLLHFVKESKQDESGMPNNRFLAERTGGTYSTLKVQPAELEDSGVYFCASSLNYRDSESYEQYFGPGTRLTVT.

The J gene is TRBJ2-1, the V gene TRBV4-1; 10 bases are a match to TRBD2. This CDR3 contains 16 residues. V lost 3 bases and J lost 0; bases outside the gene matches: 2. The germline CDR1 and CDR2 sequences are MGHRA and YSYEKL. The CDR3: CASSHPSGSSYNEQFF. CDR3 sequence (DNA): TGCGCCAGCAGCCATCCTAGCGGGAGCTCCTACAATGAGCAGTTCTTC.

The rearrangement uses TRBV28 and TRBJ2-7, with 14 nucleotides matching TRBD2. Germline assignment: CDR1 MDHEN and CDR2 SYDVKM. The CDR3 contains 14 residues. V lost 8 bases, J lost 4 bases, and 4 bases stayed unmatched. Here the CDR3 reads CASGTSGRVYEQYF. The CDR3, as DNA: TGTGCCAGCGGGACTAGCGGGAGAGTTTACGAGCAGTACTTC.

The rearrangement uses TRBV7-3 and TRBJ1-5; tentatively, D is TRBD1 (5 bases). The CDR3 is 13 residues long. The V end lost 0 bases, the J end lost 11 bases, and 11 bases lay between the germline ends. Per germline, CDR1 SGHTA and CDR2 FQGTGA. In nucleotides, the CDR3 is TGTGCCAGCAGCTTAACGGCCGGGGGAGCCCAGCATTTT. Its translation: CASSLTAGGAQHF.